Each of the 18 T cell receptor beta chains below was sequenced from the same sample in a study of identical twins. TCRdb reanalysed the 5' RACE reads using MiXCR and keeps one entry per CDR3 protein. The data hold about 220,000 distinct CDR3 sequences, with roughly 10% observed a single time. Sequences were obtained from memory (CD45RO+) T cells sorted from blood. All receptors derive from a woman between 18 and 29 years old in good health.

A few counts support this clonotype. The chain combines TRBV5-6 with TRBJ2-3; no firm D call. CDR1 is SGHDT and CDR2 is YYEEEE in the germline V gene. V was pared by 5 bases and J by 2 bases, with 9 bases between. The CDR3 is made up of 13 amino acids. CDR3 protein: CASSGVNTDTQYF. CDR3 nucleotide sequence: TGTGCCAGCAGTGGAGTTAACACAGATACGCAGTATTTT.

The V gene is TRBV20-1, the J gene TRBJ2-1, with D possibly matching TRBD2 (6 bases). V was shortened by 6 bases and J by 4 bases, with 22 bases between the two germline ends. Germline CDR1 DFQATT, CDR2 SNEGSKA (reference sequence). The CDR3 spans 16 residues. The CDR3 DNA is TGCAGTGCAAATATCCCAGGAGGGCGAGGATACAATGAGCAGTTCTTC. Its translation is CSANIPGGRGYNEQFF.

This clonotype has at least ten counts. This chain's CDR3 is CASSLTGVNTEAFF. CDR3 nucleotide sequence: TGCGCCAGCAGCTTGACAGGGGTGAACACTGAAGCTTTCTTT. The V call is TRBV5-1, the J call TRBJ1-1; 7 positions match TRBD1. Germline V gene lookup returns CDR1 SGHRS and CDR2 YFSETQ. The CDR3 covers 14 residues. With 1 base clipped from V and 0 bases from J, the junction kept 0 bases outside the gene matches.

This rearrangement joins TRBV7-7 to TRBJ2-3; D unresolved. Deletions cut 4 bases from V and 4 bases from J, with 12 bases between. This CDR3 region has 14 residues. Germline V gene lookup returns CDR1 SSHAT and CDR2 FNYEAQ (reference sequence). CDR3 sequence reads: CASSSGWLSDTQYF. The DNA for the CDR3 is TGTGCCAGCAGCTCCGGTTGGTTGTCAGATACGCAGTATTTT.

This clonotype was seen a few times. This chain links TRBV24-1 with TRBJ2-4; the D gene is possibly TRBD2 (6 bases). In germline, CDR1 is KGHDR, CDR2 SFDVKD. V gave up 6 bases and J gave up 3 bases, with 20 bases separating them. The CDR3 totals 17 residues. CDR3 sequence: CATSKLAKGKNKNIQYF. CDR3 DNA sequence: TGTGCCACCAGTAAACTAGCCAAGGGAAAAAACAAAAACATTCAGTACTTC.

This clonotype was counted ten times or more. The CDR3 region is CSVQRALRETQYF. The CDR3 nucleotides read TGCAGCGTCCAAAGAGCCTTACGGGAGACCCAGTACTTC. The V call is TRBV29-1, the J call TRBJ2-5, with unresolved D. Trimming removed 6 bases at V and 5 bases at J, with 16 bases between. In germline, CDR1 is SQVTM, CDR2 ANQGSEA. The CDR3 runs to 13 residues.

This clonotype was seen a few times. The J gene is TRBJ1-1, the V gene TRBV7-2; D is uncertain. The CDR3 is made up of 13 amino acids. CDR1 and CDR2 from the germline V gene are SGHTA and FQGNSA. Deletions cut 0 bases from V and 4 bases from J, with 6 bases between. DNA of the CDR3: TGTGCCAGCAGCTTAGCCCCATTCACTGAAGCTTTCTTT. Its protein product is CASSLAPFTEAFF.

This clonotype was seen a few times. The chain couples TRBV20-1 to TRBJ1-4; D might be TRBD1 (5 bases). Germline values: CDR1 DFQATT, CDR2 SNEGSKA (reference sequence). This CDR3 has 12 amino acids. Here the CDR3 DNA reads TGCAGGGGTGACGGGGGTAATGAAAAACTGTTTTTT. Translation: CRGDGGNEKLFF.

In regard to this clonotype: A read error may be the cause here, since a much bigger clone is one base away. The gene calls are TRBV10-3 and TRBJ2-2, with D maybe TRBD2 (6 bases). CDR3 length: 16 amino acids. Looked up from germline, CDR1 is ENHRY and CDR2 is SYGVKD. Here the CDR3 DNA reads TGTGCCATCAGTCCCACCCCTCGGCGCGAAACCGGGGGGCTGTTTTTT. Translation gives CAISPTPRRETGGLFF.

The chain has TRBV7-2 and TRBJ2-2, with D perhaps being TRBD1 or TRBD2 (5 bases each). Between the trimmed V and J ends, which lost 2 bases and 8 bases, there was a span of 9 bases. Germline CDR1 is SGHTA and CDR2 is FQGNSA. There are 13 residues in the CDR3. CDR3 sequence: CASSLWGGGELFF. The CDR3 DNA follows: TGTGCCAGCAGCTTATGGGGCGGGGGGGAGCTGTTTTTT.

The sample holds a few counts of this clonotype. The genes are TRBV11-2 and TRBJ2-7, with D tentatively TRBD1 or TRBD2 (6 bases each). Trimming left V 5 bases short and J 1 base short, with 9 bases between. CDR1 SGHAT and CDR2 FQNNGV come from the germline V gene. The CDR3 runs to 13 residues. CDR3 nucleotides: TGTGCCAGCAGCCGCGGGACATCCTACGAGCAGTACTTC. Translation: CASSRGTSYEQYF.

The rearrangement joins TRBV3-1 to TRBJ1-2; the D gene is possibly TRBD1 (5 bases). Germline CDR1 reads LGHDT; CDR2 reads YNNKEL (reference sequence). The CDR3 has 15 amino acids. The germline V and J ends were trimmed by 4 bases and 4 bases, with 16 bases remaining between them. The CDR3 DNA reads TGTGCCAGCAGCCCCCCGAACGCAGGGATCTATGGCTACACCTTC. Translation: CASSPPNAGIYGYTF.

The sample holds a few counts of this clonotype. The genes are TRBV9 and TRBJ2-1, with D tentatively TRBD1 or TRBD2 (5 bases each). V lost 0 bases and J 5 bases, leaving 15 bases between the germline ends. Germline loops: CDR1 SGDLS, CDR2 YYNGEE. This CDR3 contains 16 residues. DNA for the CDR3: TGTGCCAGCAGCGTAGACCCGGGGACGGCCGACAATGAGCAGTTCTTC. This gives the protein CASSVDPGTADNEQFF.

The gene calls are TRBV5-4 and TRBJ2-1; 8 positions match TRBD2. This CDR3 has 14 amino acids. V trimming: 4 bases; J trimming: 5 bases; junction bases outside the gene matches: 5. Germline V gene lookup returns CDR1 SGHNT and CDR2 YYREEE (reference sequence). Written as DNA, the CDR3 is TGTGCCAGCAGCGTGGGACTAGAAAACAATGAGCAGTTCTTC. It encodes CASSVGLENNEQFF.

This clonotype was counted at least ten times. V gene TRBV7-8 combines with J gene TRBJ2-5; D is possibly TRBD1 or TRBD2 (6 bases each). CDR3 length: 12 residues. Germline V lookup: CDR1 SGHVS, CDR2 FQNEAQ. Trimming shortened V by 11 bases and J by 4 bases, and 14 bases separated the two germline ends. This CDR3 is CASRRGRETQYF. CDR3 DNA sequence: TGTGCCTCACGGAGGGGGAGAGAGACCCAGTACTTC.

This clonotype was observed a few times. J is TRBJ2-3 and V is TRBV4-3; D is ambiguous. Trimming took 0 bases from V and 6 from J, leaving 10 bases between them. CDR3 length equals 14 residues. Per the germline V gene, CDR1 is LGHNA and CDR2 is YSLEER. CDR3 protein: CASSQDLSFDTQYF. The CDR3 DNA reads as TGCGCCAGCAGCCAAGATCTTTCGTTCGATACGCAGTATTTT.

The chain carries TRBV11-2 and TRBJ2-1, with D maybe TRBD2 (5 bases). The CDR3 runs to 14 residues. Looked up from germline, CDR1 is SGHAT and CDR2 is FQNNGV. V lost 3 bases, J lost 4 bases, and 10 bases lay in between. The CDR3 DNA follows: TGTGCCAGCAGCTTGGGCGGGTTTTACAATGAGCAGTTCTTC. Translation gives CASSLGGFYNEQFF.

This clonotype was detected only a few times. The gene calls are TRBV10-1 and TRBJ2-7; 13 positions agree with TRBD2. Per germline, CDR1 WNHNN and CDR2 SYGVQD (reference sequence). This CDR3 is 16 amino acids long. The junction had 9 bases not matched to a gene; V was cut back by 6 bases and J by 4 bases. The CDR3 here is CASRQPTSGRIYEQYF. The CDR3 DNA follows: TGCGCCAGCAGGCAGCCGACTAGCGGGAGGATATACGAGCAGTACTTC.